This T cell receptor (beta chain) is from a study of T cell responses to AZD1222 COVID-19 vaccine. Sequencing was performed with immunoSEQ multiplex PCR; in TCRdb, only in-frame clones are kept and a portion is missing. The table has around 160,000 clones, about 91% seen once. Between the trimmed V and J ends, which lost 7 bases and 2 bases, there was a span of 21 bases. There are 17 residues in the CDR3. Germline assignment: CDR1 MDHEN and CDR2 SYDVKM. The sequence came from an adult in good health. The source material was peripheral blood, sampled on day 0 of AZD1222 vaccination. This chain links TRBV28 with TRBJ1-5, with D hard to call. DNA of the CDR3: TGTGCCAGCACAGGTGGAAATTACGGGCTTGGCAATCAGCCCCAGCATTTT. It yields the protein CASTGGNYGLGNQPQHF.